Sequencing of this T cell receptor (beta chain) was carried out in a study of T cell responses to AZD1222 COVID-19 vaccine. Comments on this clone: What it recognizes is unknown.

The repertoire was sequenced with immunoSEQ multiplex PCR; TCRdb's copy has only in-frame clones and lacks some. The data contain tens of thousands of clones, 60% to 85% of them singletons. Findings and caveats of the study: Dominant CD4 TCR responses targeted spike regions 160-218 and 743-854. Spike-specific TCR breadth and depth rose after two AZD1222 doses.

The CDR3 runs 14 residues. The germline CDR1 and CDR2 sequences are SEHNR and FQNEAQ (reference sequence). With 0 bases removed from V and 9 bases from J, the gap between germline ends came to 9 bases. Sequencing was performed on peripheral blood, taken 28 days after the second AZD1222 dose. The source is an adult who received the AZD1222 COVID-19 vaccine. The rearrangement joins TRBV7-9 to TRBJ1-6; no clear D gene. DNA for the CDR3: TGTGCCAGCAGCTTAGCAACAACTGGTTCACCCCTCCACTTT. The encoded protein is CASSLATTGSPLHF.